One sample yielded the 19 T cell receptor beta chains listed below, sequenced in a study of T cell clonotyping in hematopoietic cell transplantation. Time point specified: recipient sample about 28 days before transplant, after cytoreduction. Sequencing was performed with immunoSEQ multiplex PCR; in TCRdb, only in-frame clones are kept and a portion is missing. Among roughly 48,000 clones listed, roughly 80% were seen once. The input for sequencing was peripheral blood mononuclear cells, taken before stem cell transplant. These receptors were collected from a man aged 55 to 70 with myelodysplastic syndrome. Some clones in this sample may be carry-over from other donors' samples.

The rearrangement joins TRBV11-2 to TRBJ1-1; D uncertain. With 4 bases removed from V and 4 bases from J, the gap between germline ends came to 10 bases. The length of the CDR3 is 13 residues. The germline CDR1 and CDR2 sequences are SGHAT and FQNNGV. As DNA, the CDR3 is TGTGCCAGCAGCTCTCTATTCTCCACTGAAGCTTTCTTT. This codes for CASSSLFSTEAFF.

The chain uses TRBV10-2 and TRBJ2-7, with D perhaps TRBD1 (5 bases). CDR1 and CDR2 (germline): WSHSY, SAAADI. This CDR3 region has 13 residues. Trimming removed 4 bases from V and 8 bases from J, with 15 bases in between. CDR3 residues: CASSGPQAIKQYF. The CDR3 DNA follows: TGCGCCAGCAGTGGTCCACAGGCGATCAAGCAGTACTTC.

The rearrangement links TRBV9 to TRBJ1-2, with D perhaps matching TRBD1 (5 bases). Germline-derived CDR1 and CDR2 are SGDLS and YYNGEE. The V end was cut by 3 bases, the J end by 0 bases, with 15 bases between. The CDR3 length is 16 residues. As DNA, the CDR3 is TGTGCCAGCAGCGGGGCCCGGGGGGACCCTAACTATGGCTACACCTTC. As protein: CASSGARGDPNYGYTF. Complete variable domain (other parts from reference TRBV9 and TRBJ1-2): DSGVTQTPKHLITATGQRVTLRCSPRSGDLSVYWYQQSLDQGLQFLIQYYNGEERAKGNILERFSAQQFPDLHSELNLSSLELGDSALYFCASSGARGDPNYGYTFGSGTRLTVV.

The chain joins TRBV28 to TRBJ1-5; D uncertain. Trimming left V 7 bases short and J 5 bases short, with 18 bases between. The CDR3 consists of 15 residues. Germline CDR1 MDHEN, CDR2 SYDVKM. The DNA for the CDR3 is TGTGCCAGCAAAAACCGCCTATCCACCTATCAGCCCCAGCATTTT. Protein product: CASKNRLSTYQPQHF.

The chain is built from TRBV5-1 and TRBJ1-1; D unclear. Germline lookup yields CDR1 SGHRS and CDR2 YFSETQ. This CDR3 region has 14 residues. V was clipped by 0 bases and J by 2 bases, with 8 bases between them. This chain's CDR3 is CASSLVGGNTEAFF. In DNA form, the CDR3 reads TGCGCCAGCAGCTTGGTGGGCGGAAACACTGAAGCTTTCTTT. Drawing the rest from reference TRBV5-1 and TRBJ1-1, the complete variable domain is KAGVTQTPRYLIKTRGQQVTLSCSPISGHRSVSWYQQTPGQGLQFLFEYFSETQRNKGNFPGRFSGRQFSNSRSEMNVSTLELGDSALYLCASSLVGGNTEAFFGQGTRLTVV.

The V gene is TRBV9, the J gene TRBJ1-1; D gene unclear. From germline, CDR1 is SGDLS and CDR2 YYNGEE. The CDR3 covers 14 residues. V lost 9 bases and J 5 bases, leaving 20 bases between the germline ends. The CDR3 loop reads CATSTSAVGTEAFF. The CDR3 region has the DNA TGTGCCACGTCGACTTCAGCTGTGGGGACTGAAGCTTTCTTT. Full variable domain (remainder filled in from reference TRBV9 and TRBJ1-1): DSGVTQTPKHLITATGQRVTLRCSPRSGDLSVYWYQQSLDQGLQFLIQYYNGEERAKGNILERFSAQQFPDLHSELNLSSLELGDSALYFCATSTSAVGTEAFFGQGTRLTVV.

V and J are TRBV7-3 and TRBJ2-3; a possible D gene is TRBD1 (7 bases). Deletions cut 2 bases from V and 5 bases from J, with 14 bases between. This CDR3 is built from 15 residues. Germline CDR1 is SGHTA and CDR2 is FQGTGA. CDR3 coding DNA: TGTGCCAGCAGCTTATTCCCAGGGGGAGGAGATACGCAGTATTTT. Amino acid sequence: CASSLFPGGGDTQYF.

The chain recombines TRBV19 with TRBJ1-5; D is uncertain. The CDR3 is made up of 15 amino acids. Trimming shortened V by 3 bases and J by 2 bases, and 11 bases separated the two germline ends. Germline V gene lookup returns CDR1 LNHDA and CDR2 SQIVND (reference sequence). The CDR3 bases are TGTGCCAGTAGTATCGCGGGCCGCGGCAATCAGCCCCAGCATTTT. Encoded protein: CASSIAGRGNQPQHF.

The V call is TRBV6-6, the J call TRBJ2-3; D not certain. Germline loops: CDR1 MNHNY, CDR2 SVGAGI (reference sequence). This CDR3 comprises 14 residues. V dropped 0 bases and J dropped 0 bases, with 4 bases sitting between them. The CDR3 spells CASSYSYSTDTQYF. Here the CDR3 DNA reads TGTGCCAGCAGTTACTCGTACAGCACAGATACGCAGTATTTT.

The chain joins TRBV7-2 to TRBJ1-2; a possible D gene is TRBD1 (6 bases). With 5 bases removed from V and 1 base from J, the gap between germline ends came to 26 bases. The CDR3 has 19 residues. The germline V gene encodes CDR1 SGHTA and CDR2 FQGNSA. CDR3 region: CASSPSGHTGWRDNYGYTF. The CDR3 nucleotides are TGTGCCAGCAGCCCCAGTGGTCATACAGGGTGGAGAGATAACTATGGCTACACCTTC.

The chain combines TRBV14 with TRBJ1-2; a weak D match, TRBD1 (5 bases). The CDR3 spans 16 residues. In germline, CDR1 is SGHDN, CDR2 FVKESK. V was shortened by 0 bases and J by 3 bases, with 14 bases between the two germline ends. Here the CDR3 reads CASSQDRIGADYGYTF. The CDR3, as DNA: TGTGCCAGCAGCCAAGATCGGATAGGGGCGGACTATGGCTACACCTTC.

This CDR3 is CASSQEGVNYGYTF. CDR3 nucleotides: TGCGCCAGCAGCCAAGAAGGGGTCAACTATGGCTACACCTTC. The chain couples TRBV4-1 to TRBJ1-2, with TRBD1 as a possible D gene (5 bases). Germline values: CDR1 MGHRA, CDR2 YSYEKL. This CDR3 is built from 14 residues. V lost 0 bases to trimming and J lost 2 bases, with 7 bases between them.

The V and J genes are TRBV5-4 and TRBJ2-3; 9 bases are shared with TRBD2. The J segment lost 2 bases and the V segment lost 3 bases, leaving 10 bases of the junction unmatched. Germline V gene data show CDR1 as SGHNT and CDR2 as YYREEE (reference sequence). The CDR3 runs to 17 residues. Here the CDR3 DNA reads TGTGCCAGCAGCTGGCCTCCAGGCGGGGGGGACACAGATACGCAGTATTTT. Residues: CASSWPPGGGDTDTQYF.

The chain recombines TRBV30 with TRBJ2-1, with 8 bases matching TRBD1. This CDR3 spans 16 amino acids. In germline, CDR1 is GTSNPN, CDR2 SVGIG (reference sequence). Trimming removed 0 bases from V and 1 base from J; junction bases left unmatched: 5. CDR3 loop: CAWSVPGQGSYNEQFF. The CDR3 DNA reads TGTGCCTGGAGTGTACCCGGACAGGGTTCCTACAATGAGCAGTTCTTC.

The chain combines TRBV6-1 with TRBJ2-6; D gene unclear. The CDR3 spans 16 residues. Germline V gene data show CDR1 as MNHNS and CDR2 as SASEGT. V lost 2 bases to trimming and J lost 0 bases, with 8 bases between them. The CDR3 region is CASSEPRASGANVLTF. DNA for the CDR3: TGTGCCAGCAGTGAACCCCGGGCCTCTGGGGCCAACGTCCTGACTTTC.

The chain recombines TRBV28 with TRBJ1-2; D not certain. The CDR3 is 12 amino acids. Germline lookup yields CDR1 MDHEN and CDR2 SYDVKM. The ends were cut back, 3 bases at V and 4 bases at J, with 6 bases in the middle. The CDR3 DNA reads TGTGCCAGCAGTTTGCGATTCTATGGCTACACCTTC. Translated: CASSLRFYGYTF.

Only a few counts were recorded for this clone. The genes are TRBV6-1 and TRBJ2-2, with D perhaps matching TRBD1 (6 bases). In germline, CDR1 is MNHNS, CDR2 SASEGT. Trimming took off 1 base at V and 6 bases at J, with 15 bases between the two ends. The CDR3 sequence is 16 residues long. The CDR3 coding sequence is TGTGCCAGCAGTGAAGGACAGGCAGTATTGGCCGGGGAGCTGTTTTTT. Protein product: CASSEGQAVLAGELFF.

This clone was found once. V gene TRBV28 combines with J gene TRBJ2-7, with D unclear. The CDR3 extends over 14 amino acids. The germline V gene encodes CDR1 MDHEN and CDR2 SYDVKM. Deletions cut 3 bases from V and 3 bases from J, with 12 bases between. CDR3 loop: CASSLSRPGYEQYF. CDR3 nucleotides: TGTGCCAGCAGTTTGTCTCGGCCTGGCTACGAGCAGTACTTC.

The rearrangement joins TRBV2 to TRBJ2-2; unclear D gene. The CDR3 consists of 14 residues. Germline CDR1 is SNHLY and CDR2 is FYNNEI. The germline V and J ends were trimmed by 4 bases and 4 bases, with 10 bases remaining between them. The CDR3, as DNA: TGTGCCAGCAGTGGCCATATTTTCACCGGGGAGCTGTTTTTT. Its translation is CASSGHIFTGELFF.